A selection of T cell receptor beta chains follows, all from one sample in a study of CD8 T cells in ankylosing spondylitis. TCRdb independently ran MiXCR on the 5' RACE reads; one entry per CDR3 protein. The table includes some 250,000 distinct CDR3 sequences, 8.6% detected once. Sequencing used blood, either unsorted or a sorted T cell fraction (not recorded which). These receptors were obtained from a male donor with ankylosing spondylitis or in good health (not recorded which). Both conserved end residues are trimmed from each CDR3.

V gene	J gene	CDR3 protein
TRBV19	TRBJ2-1	ASRLGGGSSYNEQF
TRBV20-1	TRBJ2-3	SAGDGRSLGTQY
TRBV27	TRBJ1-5	ASSLFPGQGNQPQH
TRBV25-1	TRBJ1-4	ASSAPDRENEKLF
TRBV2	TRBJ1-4	ASAWGEKLF
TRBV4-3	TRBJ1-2	ASSQDRTGWGYT
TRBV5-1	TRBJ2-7	ASRSGTATYEQY
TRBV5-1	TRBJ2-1	ASSRGQPLGNEQF
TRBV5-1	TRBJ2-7	ASSFPGAAYEQY
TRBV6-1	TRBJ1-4	ASSVERGGSEKLF
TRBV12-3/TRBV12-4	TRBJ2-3	ASSLARGADTQY
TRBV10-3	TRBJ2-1	ATSGLAIGNEQF
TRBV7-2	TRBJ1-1	ASSSGQVNTEAF
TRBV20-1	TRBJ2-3	SATGLAGGTDTQY
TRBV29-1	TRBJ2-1	STAGGSYNEQF
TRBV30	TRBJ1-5	AWSPGVGQPQH
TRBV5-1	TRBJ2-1	ASSFMGYSYNEQF
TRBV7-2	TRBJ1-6	ASSRDSLIYNSPLH
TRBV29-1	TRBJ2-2	SVESGAGELF
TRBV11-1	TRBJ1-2	ASSLGGGSYGYT
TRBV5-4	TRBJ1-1	ASSLYTKSEAF
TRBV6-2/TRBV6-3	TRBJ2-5	ASRTMQETQY
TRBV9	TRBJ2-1	ASSGSGSDYNEQF
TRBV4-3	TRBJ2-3	ASSPGTGGSADTQY
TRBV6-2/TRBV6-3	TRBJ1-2	ASSYARQGLYGYT
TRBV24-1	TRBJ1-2	ATSDPGQGGGSYT
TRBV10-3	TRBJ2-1	ATTGGHEQF
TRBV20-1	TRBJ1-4	SARVPKQGPATNEKLF
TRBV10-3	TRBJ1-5	AISESGSRNQPQH
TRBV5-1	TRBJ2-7	ASSLGDPGAHEQY
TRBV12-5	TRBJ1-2	ASAMGQAYGYT
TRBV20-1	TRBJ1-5	SARGANNQPQH
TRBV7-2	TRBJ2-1	ASSLATHSGNEQF
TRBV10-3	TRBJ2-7	ATGRVFYEQY
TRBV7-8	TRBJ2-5	ASSLGQGQETQY
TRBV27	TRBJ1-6	ASGDRSSYNSPLH
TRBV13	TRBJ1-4	ASSLDRGATNEKLF
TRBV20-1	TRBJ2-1	SARDRNYNEQF
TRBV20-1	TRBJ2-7	SARVGGTPTYEQY
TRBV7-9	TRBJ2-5	ASSLIAGVETQY
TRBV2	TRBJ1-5	ASAKQGLGNQPQH
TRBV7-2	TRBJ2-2	ASSSTGTWRTGELF
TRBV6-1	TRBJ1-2	ASKRAGVDYGYT
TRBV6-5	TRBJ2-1	ASSYSRPGYEAF
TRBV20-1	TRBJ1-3	SAPDRASGNTIY
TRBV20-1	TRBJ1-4	SAQQGIRGEKLF
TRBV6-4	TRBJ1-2	ASRQGTGIRYGYT
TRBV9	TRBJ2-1	ASSVGGGGRGSNEQF
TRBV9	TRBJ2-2	ASSEPSGFANTGELF
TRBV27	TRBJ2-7	ASSLSGGPGLYEQY
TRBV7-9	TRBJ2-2	ASSRGTNTGELF
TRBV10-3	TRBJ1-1	AISENIGTGNTEAF
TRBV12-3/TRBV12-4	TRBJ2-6	ASSRGPGEANVLT
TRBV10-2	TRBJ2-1	ASSNSGGGEQF
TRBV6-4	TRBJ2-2	ATHPGLAGGTGELF
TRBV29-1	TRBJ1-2	SVPGPKATYGYT
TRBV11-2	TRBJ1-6	ASSLDGQGINSPLH
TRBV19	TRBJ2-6	ASKRTSGANVLT
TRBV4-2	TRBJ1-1	ASSQLLRDSIRWAF
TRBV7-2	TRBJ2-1	ASSLESLAGINEQF